Below are 7 T cell receptor beta chains sequenced from a single sample in a study of cytomegalovirus exposure and HLA in healthy donors. Researchers ran the PCR with 60 Vbeta and 13 Jbeta primers. The repertoire was sequenced with immunoSEQ multiplex PCR; TCRdb's copy has only in-frame clones and lacks some. The table lists about 150,000 clones, approximately 84% of them singletons. Sample: PBMCs. These receptors were collected from a woman under 30 in good health and CMV-seronegative.

V usage is TRBV4-3 and J usage is TRBJ2-7, with 8 bases that match TRBD1. The germline gives CDR1 LGHNA, CDR2 YSLEER. The CDR3 totals 16 residues. Germline trimming cut 3 bases from V and 6 bases from J; bases unmatched to any gene: 13. As DNA, the CDR3 is TGCGCCAGCAGCCACAGTTCGACAGGGGAAAGCTCCGAGCAGTACTTC. Protein: CASSHSSTGESSEQYF.

The chain uses TRBV10-1 and TRBJ2-7, with D perhaps TRBD2 (5 bases). Between the trimmed V and J ends, which lost 1 base and 2 bases, there was a span of 6 bases. The CDR3 extends over 13 amino acids. Germline CDR1 is WNHNN and CDR2 is SYGVQD (reference sequence). The CDR3 DNA reads TGCGCCAGCAGTGAGTACGGGGCCTACGAGCAGTACTTC. This sequence encodes CASSEYGAYEQYF.

This clone was seen a single time. The chain is built from TRBV28 and TRBJ1-1; TRBD1 is a possible D gene (6 bases). With 5 bases removed from V and 5 bases from J, the gap between germline ends came to 12 bases. Looked up from germline, CDR1 is MDHEN and CDR2 is SYDVKM. The CDR3 covers 13 residues. CDR3 loop: CASSVTGGTEAFF. The CDR3, as DNA: TGTGCCAGCAGTGTGACAGGTGGTACTGAAGCTTTCTTT. Supplemented by reference TRBV28 and TRBJ1-1, the full variable domain reads DVKVTQSSRYLVKRTGEKVFLECVQDMDHENMFWYRQDPGLGLRLIYFSYDVKMKEKGDIPEGYSVSREKKERFSLILESASTNQTSMYLCASSVTGGTEAFFGQGTRLTVV.

V and J are TRBV7-2 and TRBJ1-2; weak D call: TRBD1 (5 bases). Germline CDR1 reads SGHTA; CDR2 reads FQGNSA. CDR3 length equals 15 residues. The V end lost 4 bases, the J end lost 4 bases, and 16 bases lay between the germline ends. The CDR3 DNA sequence: TGTGCCAGCAGCTACCTAGCGGGGGGTGGCTATGGCTACACCTTC. Amino acids: CASSYLAGGGYGYTF.

This clone has a single count. V usage is TRBV14 and J usage is TRBJ2-1; D is possibly TRBD1 (5 bases). The CDR3 is 14 residues long. Trimming cost V 4 bases and J 5 bases, with 12 bases left between them. The germline V gene encodes CDR1 SGHDN and CDR2 FVKESK. This CDR3 is CASSLLGEHNEQFF. The CDR3 nucleotides read TGTGCCAGCAGCCTCTTAGGGGAACACAATGAGCAGTTCTTC.

V usage is TRBV19 and J usage is TRBJ2-1; 9 bases map to TRBD2. V dropped 9 bases and J dropped 4; count of bases not matched to a gene: 7. Germline V CDR1 and CDR2: LNHDA, SQIVND (reference sequence). There are 14 residues in the CDR3. Here the CDR3 DNA reads TGTGCCAGCCAGACTAGCGGAGTATACAATGAGCAGTTCTTC. This translates into CASQTSGVYNEQFF. Complete variable domain (other parts from reference TRBV19 and TRBJ2-1): DGGITQSPKYLFRKEGQNVTLSCEQNLNHDAMYWYRQDPGQGLRLIYYSQIVNDFQKGDIAEGYSVSREKKESFPLTVTSAQKNPTAFYLCASQTSGVYNEQFFGPGTRLTVL.

The J gene is TRBJ2-7, the V gene TRBV6-1, with 8 bases matching TRBD1. V lost 3 bases, J lost 3 bases, and 7 bases stayed unmatched. The CDR3 is 15 residues long. CDR1 and CDR2 (germline): MNHNS, SASEGT. Written as DNA, the CDR3 is TGTGCCAGCAGTGAGTCAGGGGGCGACTTCTACGAGCAGTACTTC. It is translated as CASSESGGDFYEQYF.